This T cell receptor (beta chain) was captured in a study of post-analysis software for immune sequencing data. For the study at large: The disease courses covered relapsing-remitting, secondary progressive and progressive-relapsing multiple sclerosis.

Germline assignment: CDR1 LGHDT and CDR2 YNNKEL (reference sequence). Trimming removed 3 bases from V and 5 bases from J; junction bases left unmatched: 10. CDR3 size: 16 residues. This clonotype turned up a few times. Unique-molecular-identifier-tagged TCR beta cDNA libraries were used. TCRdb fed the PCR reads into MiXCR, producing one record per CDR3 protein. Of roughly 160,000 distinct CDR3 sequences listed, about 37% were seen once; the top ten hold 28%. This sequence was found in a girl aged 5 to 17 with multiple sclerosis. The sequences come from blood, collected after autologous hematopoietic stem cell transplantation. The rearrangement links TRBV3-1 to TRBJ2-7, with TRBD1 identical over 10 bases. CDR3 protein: CASSHQPGQGIHEQYF. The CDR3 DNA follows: TGTGCCAGCAGCCATCAACCGGGACAGGGGATACACGAGCAGTACTTC.